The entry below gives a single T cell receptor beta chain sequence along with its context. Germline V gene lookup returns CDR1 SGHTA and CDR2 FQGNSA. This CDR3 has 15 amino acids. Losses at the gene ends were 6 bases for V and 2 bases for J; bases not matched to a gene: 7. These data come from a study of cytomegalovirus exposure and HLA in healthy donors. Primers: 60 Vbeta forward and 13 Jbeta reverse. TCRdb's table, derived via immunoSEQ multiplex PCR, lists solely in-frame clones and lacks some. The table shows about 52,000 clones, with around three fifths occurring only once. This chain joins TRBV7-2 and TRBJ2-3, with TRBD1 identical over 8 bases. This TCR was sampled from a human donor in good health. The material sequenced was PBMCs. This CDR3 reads CASRRDRRNTDTQYF. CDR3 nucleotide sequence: TGTGCCAGCAGAAGGGACAGGCGAAACACAGATACGCAGTATTTT.